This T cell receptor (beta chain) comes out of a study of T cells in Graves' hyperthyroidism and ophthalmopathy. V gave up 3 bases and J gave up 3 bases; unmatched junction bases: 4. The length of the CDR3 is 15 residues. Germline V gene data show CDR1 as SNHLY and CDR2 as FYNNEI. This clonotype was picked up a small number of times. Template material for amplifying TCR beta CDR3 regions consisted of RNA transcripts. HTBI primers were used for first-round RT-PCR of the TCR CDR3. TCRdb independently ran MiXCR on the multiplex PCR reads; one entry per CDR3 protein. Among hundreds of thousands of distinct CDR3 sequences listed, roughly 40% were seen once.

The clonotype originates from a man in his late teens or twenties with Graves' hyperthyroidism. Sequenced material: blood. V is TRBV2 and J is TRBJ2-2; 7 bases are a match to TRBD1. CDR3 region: CASSEGRGYTGELFF. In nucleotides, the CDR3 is TGTGCCAGCAGTGAGGGCAGGGGGTACACCGGGGAGCTGTTTTTT. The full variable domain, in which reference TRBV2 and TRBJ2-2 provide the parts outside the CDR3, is EPEVTQTPSHQVTQMGQEVILRCVPISNHLYFYWYRQILGQKVEFLVSFYNNEISEKSEIFDDQFSVERPDGSNFTLKIRSTKLEDSAMYFCASSEGRGYTGELFFGEGSRLTVL.